The entry below describes one T cell receptor beta chain. Its target is unknown. Trimming shortened V by 10 bases and J by 4 bases, and 15 bases separated the two germline ends. CDR1 and CDR2 (germline): SGHTA, FQGNSA. This CDR3 region has 13 residues. The data stem from a study of cytomegalovirus exposure and HLA in healthy donors. Broader study findings: In a later analysis, common viral pathogens appeared linked to several of the most significant clusters.

Primers: 60 Vbeta forward and 13 Jbeta reverse. Sequenced by immunoSEQ multiplex PCR; TCRdb stores in-frame clones only, minus some. Seen here are about 84,000 clones, around 68% observed once, and the top ten hold over 12%. The clonotype was recovered from a woman aged 35 to 49 in good health and CMV-seropositive. V is TRBV7-2 and J is TRBJ2-3; D unresolved. The source material was PBMCs. CDR3 sequence: CATSRSNPDTQYF. In DNA, the CDR3 is TGTGCCACAAGCAGGTCAAACCCAGATACGCAGTATTTT.